The 25 T cell receptor beta chains below come from one sample, sequenced in a study of T cells in Graves' hyperthyroidism and ophthalmopathy. Authors of the study amplified TCR beta CDR3 regions from RNA transcripts. The study used the HTBI primer set for a first-round RT-PCR of the TCR CDR3. TCRdb passed the multiplex PCR reads through MiXCR, listing each CDR3 protein once. Of around 800,000 distinct CDR3 sequences in the sample, 38% were seen once. The sample was blood. Receptor source: a man younger than 35 with Graves' hyperthyroidism.

This clonotype was seen at least ten times. The CDR3 DNA follows: TGTGCCACCAGTGGACCGGGACAGTCCTACGAGCAGTACTTC. Protein: CATSGPGQSYEQYF. V is TRBV24-1 and J is TRBJ2-7, with 7 bases identical to TRBD1. Germline V gene data show CDR1 as KGHDR and CDR2 as SFDVKD. Losses at the gene ends were 5 bases for V and 1 base for J; bases not matched to a gene: 4. The CDR3 loop spans 14 amino acids.

Turning to this clonotype: A read error may account for a junction end that differs from germline. The chain couples TRBV24-1 to TRBJ2-7; a possible D gene is TRBD1 (5 bases). This CDR3 comprises 15 residues. Germline assignment: CDR1 KGHDR and CDR2 SFDVKD. The CDR3 protein is CASSYGQGTPYEQYF. In DNA, the CDR3 is TGTGCCAGCAGTTACGGGCAGGGAACCCCCTACGAGCAGTACTTC.

This chain links TRBV7-2 with TRBJ1-5; tentative D call: TRBD1 (5 bases). In germline, CDR1 is SGHTA, CDR2 FQGNSA. This CDR3 comprises 15 residues. V gave up 5 bases and J gave up 2 bases, with 13 bases separating them. CDR3 residues: CASSPGPTRNQPQHF. For the CDR3, the DNA is TGTGCCAGCAGCCCGGGACCGACTCGCAATCAGCCCCAGCATTTT. The full variable domain, rest sourced from reference TRBV7-2 and TRBJ1-5, is GAGVSQSPSNKVTEKGKDVELRCDPISGHTALYWYRQSLGQGLEFLIYFQGNSAPDKSGLPSDRFSAERTGGSVSTLTIQRTQQEDSAVYLCASSPGPTRNQPQHFGDGTRLSIL.

V gene TRBV7-2 combines with J gene TRBJ2-5; no clear D. The CDR3 length is 14 residues. Germline lookup yields CDR1 SGHTA and CDR2 FQGNSA. V gave up 6 bases and J gave up 2 bases, with 13 bases separating them. The CDR3: CASRERRIQETQYF. The CDR3 nucleotides read TGTGCCAGCAGGGAAAGACGCATACAAGAGACCCAGTACTTC.

DNA of the CDR3: TGCGCCAGCAGCCAAGTACCAGCGCGCAATCAGCCCCAGCATTTT. This sequence encodes CASSQVPARNQPQHF. The chain recombines TRBV4-1 with TRBJ1-5; D remains unclear. This CDR3 region has 15 residues. The V end was cut by 1 base, the J end by 2 bases, with 9 bases between. The germline gives CDR1 MGHRA, CDR2 YSYEKL.

With regard to this clonotype: Possible read error: a much larger clone is one base away. The V gene is TRBV7-2, the J gene TRBJ2-7; possibly TRBD1 for D (6 bases). CDR1 is SGHTA and CDR2 is FQGNSA in the germline V gene. This CDR3 comprises 14 residues. V was cut by 1 base and J by 9 bases, with 16 bases left in between. CDR3 bases: TGTGCCAGCAGCTTAGTGAGGGGGACCAACGGGCAGTACTTC. As protein: CASSLVRGTNGQYF.

At least ten counts were recorded for this clonotype. The chain recombines TRBV15 with TRBJ1-1; D unclear. This CDR3 is 15 amino acids long. With 1 base removed from V and 1 base from J, the gap between germline ends came to 10 bases. Germline CDR1 LNHNV, CDR2 YYDKDF (reference sequence). Here the CDR3 reads CATSRAGGSNTEAFF. CDR3 in DNA: TGTGCCACCAGCAGAGCCGGAGGCTCGAACACTGAAGCTTTCTTT.

This clonotype has only a few counts. This rearrangement joins TRBV7-9 to TRBJ1-1, with D perhaps matching TRBD1 (5 bases). The germline V and J ends were trimmed by 5 bases and 4 bases, with 20 bases remaining between them. This CDR3 region has 16 residues. Germline CDR1 is SEHNR and CDR2 is FQNEAQ (reference sequence). The CDR3 here is CASSPKKGTKITEAFF. The CDR3 DNA is TGTGCCAGCAGCCCTAAGAAAGGGACCAAAATCACTGAAGCTTTCTTT.

This clonotype was observed a few times. The J gene is TRBJ2-7, the V gene TRBV9; 8 bases align to TRBD1. Germline loops: CDR1 SGDLS, CDR2 YYNGEE. The CDR3 is 15 amino acids. V lost 2 bases to trimming and J lost 2 bases; unmatched junction nucleotides: 6. CDR3 residues: CASSVGTGRAYEQYF. The CDR3 nucleotides are TGTGCCAGCAGCGTGGGGACAGGAAGAGCCTACGAGCAGTACTTC.

Comment on this clonotype: A much bigger clone sits one base away, suggesting this may be a read error. This chain uses TRBV7-6 with TRBJ2-5; TRBD1 might be the D (5 bases). The CDR3 extends over 13 amino acids. Germline V gene lookup returns CDR1 SGHVS and CDR2 FNYEAQ. V lost 5 bases and J 3 bases, leaving 10 bases between the germline ends. The CDR3 DNA reads TGTGCCAGCAGCGCAAGGGGTGAAGAGACCCAGTACTTC. It codes for CASSARGEETQYF.

This clonotype has ten or more counts. V is TRBV20-1 and J is TRBJ1-1; no firm D call. V dropped 3 bases and J dropped 5 bases, with 13 bases sitting between them. Germline values: CDR1 DFQATT, CDR2 SNEGSKA (reference sequence). There are 13 residues in the CDR3. The CDR3 nucleotides read TGCAGTGCTAGGTGGGGAGTTGGGACTGAAGCTTTCTTT. It is translated as CSARWGVGTEAFF.

This clonotype was picked up a small number of times. The chain uses TRBV20-1 and TRBJ2-2; the match to TRBD2 covers 8 bases. This CDR3 has 13 residues. Germline CDR1 DFQATT, CDR2 SNEGSKA (reference sequence). The J segment lost 8 bases and the V segment lost 5 bases, leaving 7 bases of the junction unmatched. The CDR3 region is CSAAKRERGELFF. Written as DNA, the CDR3 is TGCAGTGCTGCTAAGCGGGAGAGGGGGGAGCTGTTTTTT.

V gene TRBV5-1 combines with J gene TRBJ2-7; D is perhaps TRBD1 or TRBD2 (5 bases each). V was pared by 0 bases and J by 1 base, with 11 bases between. This CDR3 spans 15 amino acids. Germline CDR1 is SGHRS and CDR2 is YFSETQ. In DNA form, the CDR3 reads TGCGCCAGCAGCTTGGGCCGGGACGGGTCCTACGAGCAGTACTTC. Translated, it gives CASSLGRDGSYEQYF.

This clonotype was recorded many times. CDR3 DNA sequence: TGTGCCATCAGTGACGGGGTCATCACGAACACTGAAGCTTTCTTT. Translation: CAISDGVITNTEAFF. The V gene is TRBV10-3, the J gene TRBJ1-1; D gene ambiguous. There are 15 residues in the CDR3. Germline V lookup: CDR1 ENHRY, CDR2 SYGVKD. Trimming took 3 bases from V and 1 from J, leaving 12 bases between them.

This clonotype has ten or more counts. The CDR3 protein is CSAQSQGTEAFF. The CDR3 DNA reads TGCAGCGCCCAATCCCAGGGCACTGAAGCTTTCTTT. The gene calls are TRBV29-1 and TRBJ1-1; D is perhaps TRBD1 (5 bases). With 7 bases removed from V and 4 bases from J, the gap between germline ends came to 13 bases. The CDR3 is made up of 12 amino acids. CDR1 and CDR2 (germline): SQVTM, ANQGSEA.

The chain uses TRBV7-2 and TRBJ2-7, with 13 bases identical to TRBD2. Germline V gene lookup returns CDR1 SGHTA and CDR2 FQGNSA. This CDR3 contains 15 residues. V gave up 1 base and J gave up 5 bases; unmatched junction bases: 2. This CDR3 reads CASSLELAGGNEQYF. The CDR3 coding sequence is TGTGCCAGCAGCTTAGAACTAGCGGGAGGGAACGAGCAGTACTTC.

As to this clonotype: This may stem from a read error, because a much larger clone lies one nucleotide away. This chain joins TRBV20-1 and TRBJ1-2; TRBD1 is a possible D gene (5 bases). The CDR3 runs to 13 residues. The germline CDR1 and CDR2 sequences are DFQATT and SNEGSKA (reference sequence). CDR3 in amino acids: CSASDGGWYGFTF. The CDR3 DNA follows: TGCAGTGCTTCCGACGGGGGGTGGTATGGCTTCACCTTC.

This clonotype was seen a few times. The genes are TRBV28 and TRBJ1-6; possibly TRBD1 for D (5 bases). The CDR3 spans 15 residues. The germline V and J ends were trimmed by 7 bases and 10 bases, with 20 bases remaining between them. The germline CDR1 and CDR2 sequences are MDHEN and SYDVKM. The CDR3 spells CASNRGAPHGSPLHF. The CDR3 DNA reads as TGTGCCAGCAACCGAGGGGCTCCCCATGGATCACCCCTCCACTTT.

This clonotype showed up many times. The chain joins TRBV9 to TRBJ2-2; unclear D gene. V lost 3 bases and J 7 bases, leaving 7 bases between the germline ends. CDR3 length: 12 residues. Germline CDR1 SGDLS, CDR2 YYNGEE. In nucleotides, the CDR3 is TGTGCCAGCAGCGCGGTGGGCGGGGAGCTGTTTTTT. Encoded protein: CASSAVGGELFF.

V and J are TRBV29-1 and TRBJ2-7; possible D gene TRBD1, 6 bases. V lost 5 bases and J lost 7, with 21 bases in between. The germline V gene encodes CDR1 SQVTM and CDR2 ANQGSEA. The CDR3 length is 14 residues. The CDR3 nucleotides are TGCAGCGTTCCGACAGGCAGCTCCTACAATGAGCAGTACTTC. It translates to CSVPTGSSYNEQYF.

This clonotype showed up many times. The CDR3 loop reads CASSVSGAGANVLTF. The CDR3 DNA is TGTGCCAGCAGTGTCAGCGGGGCTGGGGCCAACGTCCTGACTTTC. This chain uses TRBV25-1 with TRBJ2-6; TRBD2 aligns across 7 bases. Germline-derived CDR1 and CDR2 are MGHDK and SYGVNS. V dropped 4 bases and J dropped 2; count of bases not matched to a gene: 2. The CDR3 runs to 15 residues.

This clonotype was recorded a few times. The chain uses TRBV3-1 and TRBJ1-1; D remains ambiguous. The CDR3 runs to 12 residues. With 1 base removed from V and 10 bases from J, the gap between germline ends came to 10 bases. In germline, CDR1 is LGHDT, CDR2 YNNKEL (reference sequence). The CDR3 bases are TGTGCCAGCAGCCAAGTTGGACTAGGAGCTTTCTTT. Residues: CASSQVGLGAFF.

This clonotype was counted only a few times. The chain has TRBV20-1 and TRBJ2-7; 15 bases map to TRBD2. The V gene end was trimmed by 5 bases and the J gene end by 0 bases; junction bases not matched to a gene: 8. This CDR3 is built from 17 residues. The V gene's germline CDR1 is DFQATT and CDR2 SNEGSKA (reference sequence). In DNA, the CDR3 is TGCAGTGCTGAGCCGGGACTAGCGGGAGGAGGCTCCTACGAGCAGTACTTC. It codes for CSAEPGLAGGGSYEQYF.

In its sample, this clonotype was seen many times. The chain uses TRBV7-9 and TRBJ1-1; D not certain. Trimming removed 3 bases at V and 12 bases at J, with 8 bases between. The CDR3 loop spans 10 amino acids. Germline V gives CDR1 SEHNR, CDR2 FQNEAQ (reference sequence). The DNA for the CDR3 is TGTGCCAGCAGCTTTTTGGAATCTTTCTTT. Encoded protein: CASSFLESFF. The variable domain in full, completed from reference TRBV7-9 and TRBJ1-1, reads DTGVSQNPRHKITKRGQNVTFRCDPISEHNRLYWYRQTLGQGPEFLTYFQNEAQLEKSRLLSDRFSAERPKGSFSTLEIQRTEQGDSAMYLCASSFLESFFGQGTRLTVV.

This clonotype was found many times. This chain joins TRBV29-1 and TRBJ1-1; TRBD1 agrees at 8 bases. The junction had 4 bases not matched to a gene; V was cut back by 7 bases and J by 3 bases. The CDR3 has 12 amino acids. CDR1 is SQVTM, CDR2 ANQGSEA, per germline. The CDR3 nucleotides are TGCAGCGGGAAACAGGGGGACACTGAAGCTTTCTTT. It is translated as CSGKQGDTEAFF.